This T cell receptor beta chain was identified during a study of regulatory T cells in long-lasting Graves disease. A remark on this clonotype: What it binds is unknown.

The CDR3 totals 14 residues. Germline-derived CDR1 and CDR2 are SGHRS and YFSETQ. V shed 2 bases and J shed 4 bases, with 12 bases lying between them. Stated time point: persistent/refractory GD, antithyroid drugs over 5 years with positive TRAb. From RNA extracted from PBMCs, the TCR library was made. Graves' disease diagnoses used American Thyroid Association guidelines. Around 9 milliliters of peripheral blood went into EDTA tubes. iRepertoire HTBI primers and Arm-PCR of CDR3 regions built TCR beta libraries. TCRdb ran MiXCR on the multiplex PCR reads and lists one entry per CDR3 protein. The table has some 470,000 distinct CDR3 sequences, 20% to 25% seen once; the top ten hold roughly 7%. Study observations and caveats: Patients with persistent disease shared some 3,000 public clonotypes, outpacing the roughly 1,000 shared by new patients. Persistent cases favored TRBV28, TRBJ1-2 and TRBJ2-5.

This TCR came from a female donor with Graves disease. Material: peripheral blood mononuclear cells (PBMCs), obtained when the disease was refractory, from a patient treated with antithyroid drugs. V and J are TRBV5-1 and TRBJ1-1, with no clear D. In DNA form, the CDR3 reads TGCGCCAGCAGCTTTCAAATCCTGGGCACTGAAGCTTTCTTT. It codes for CASSFQILGTEAFF.